This record looks at one TCR beta chain sequence and its context. The entry originates in a study of shared clonotypes between healthy human individuals. The method was immunoSEQ multiplex PCR; TCRdb's version includes in-frame clones alone and lacks a portion of them. This table has under 2,000,000 clones, approximately 94% appearing once. Cells designated naive CD8 were CD45RO-negative and were positively selected for CCR7, with terminally differentiated effector memory CD45RA+ cells excluded. CDR3 length: 16 residues. Trimming took 2 bases from V and 6 from J; bases not matched to a gene: 11. From germline, CDR1 is MNHEY and CDR2 SMNVEV (reference sequence).

Sequencing used naive CD8+ T cells sorted from blood. The chain couples TRBV27 to TRBJ2-7; the match to TRBD2 covers 9 bases. The TCR was taken from a young man in good health. Here the CDR3 reads CASSLVSGSGRPEQYF. In DNA, the CDR3 is TGTGCCAGCAGTTTAGTCAGTGGTAGCGGGAGACCCGAGCAGTACTTC.